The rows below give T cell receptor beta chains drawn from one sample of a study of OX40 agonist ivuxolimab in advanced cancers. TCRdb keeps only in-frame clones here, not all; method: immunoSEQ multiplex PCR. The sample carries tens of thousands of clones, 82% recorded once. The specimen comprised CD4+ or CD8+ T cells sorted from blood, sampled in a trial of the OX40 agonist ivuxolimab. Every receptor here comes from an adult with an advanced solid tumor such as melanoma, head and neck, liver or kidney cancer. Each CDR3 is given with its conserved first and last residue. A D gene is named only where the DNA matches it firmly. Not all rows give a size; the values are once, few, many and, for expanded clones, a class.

CAWSARPPGPANTEAFF,TGTGCCTGGAGTGCTCGTCCCCCGGGACCCGCGAACACTGAAGCTTTCTTT,NA,NA,TRBJ1-1,TRBV30
CASNKGGATFKETQYF,TGTGCCAGCAATAAAGGGGGCGCCACGTTCAAGGAGACCCAGTACTTC,NA,TRBD1,TRBJ2-5,TRBV2
CASSLAETRTLGGYTF,TGTGCCAGCAGCTTGGCCGAGACACGGACCTTGGGGGGCTACACCTTC,NA,NA,TRBJ1-2,TRBV5-4
CASSIDSAALVQYF,TGTGCCAGTAGTATAGATTCGGCGGCATTAGTTCAGTACTTC,NA,NA,TRBJ2-4,TRBV19
CASSRGTAYTEAFF,TGTGCCAGCAGCCGTGGGACAGCTTACACTGAAGCTTTCTTT,NA,TRBD1,TRBJ1-1,TRBV5-6
CASSSKPGQGRETQYF,TGCGCCAGCAGCTCCAAGCCGGGACAGGGGCGGGAGACCCAGTACTTC,NA,TRBD1,TRBJ2-5,TRBV5-1
CASSGDSLAGYTF,TGTGCCAGCAGTGGGGACAGTCTAGCTGGCTACACCTTC,NA,TRBD1,TRBJ1-2,TRBV2
CASNTETRETQYF,TGTGCCAGCAATACGGAAACAAGAGAAACCCAGTACTTC,NA,NA,TRBJ2-5,TRBV7-2
CASSRGWGAGTDTQYF,TGCGCCAGCAGTCGGGGTTGGGGGGCGGGCACAGATACGCAGTATTTT,NA,NA,TRBJ2-3,TRBV10-2
CASSLHAGRYGYTF,TGTGCCAGCAGCTTGCACGCAGGTCGCTATGGCTACACCTTC,NA,NA,TRBJ1-2,TRBV5-4
CASSITSGGEQFF,TGCGCCAGCAGCATTACTAGCGGGGGGGAGCAGTTCTTC,NA,TRBD2,TRBJ2-1,TRBV5-1
CSVARGAPNTEAFF,TGCAGCGTTGCGCGTGGGGCCCCGAACACTGAAGCTTTCTTT,NA,NA,TRBJ1-1,TRBV29-1
CASSLVLPPPPSNQPQHF,TGCGCCAGCAGCCTAGTACTACCGCCCCCACCTAGCAATCAGCCCCAGCATTTT,NA,NA,TRBJ1-5,TRBV4-1
CASSKDSANTGELFF,TGCGCCAGCAGCAAGGACAGCGCGAACACCGGGGAGCTGTTTTTT,once,NA,TRBJ2-2,TRBV5-1
CASSERLAGQETQYF,TGTGCCAGCAGCGAACGACTAGCGGGCCAGGAGACCCAGTACTTC,NA,TRBD2,TRBJ2-5,TRBV7-6
CASSLSGTGGKETQYF,TGTGCCAGCAGCTTATCCGGGACAGGGGGTAAAGAGACCCAGTACTTC,NA,TRBD1,TRBJ2-5,TRBV11-2
CASSPTPAGGYTF,TGTGCCAGCTCACCAACCCCGGCGGGTGGCTACACCTTC,NA,NA,TRBJ1-2,TRBV18
CASSVAGARNEKLFF,TGTGCCAGCAGCGTAGCTGGGGCAAGGAATGAAAAACTGTTTTTT,NA,NA,TRBJ1-4,TRBV9
CASSIAAGSLYSGANVLTF,TGTGCCAGTAGTATAGCGGCAGGGAGCTTATACTCTGGGGCCAACGTCCTGACTTTC,NA,NA,TRBJ2-6,TRBV19
CASRETSGGTETQYF,TGTGCCAGCCGGGAGACTAGCGGGGGGACAGAGACCCAGTACTTC,once,TRBD2,TRBJ2-5,TRBV28
CASSFGNRVVEQFF,TGCGCCAGCAGCTTCGGCAACAGGGTGGTTGAGCAGTTCTTC,once,NA,TRBJ2-1,TRBV5-1
CASSGMNTEAFF,TGTGCCAGCAGTGGTATGAACACTGAAGCTTTCTTT,NA,NA,TRBJ1-1,TRBV6-6
CASSIAPQSTGELFF,TGTGCCAGTAGTATAGCCCCACAGTCCACCGGGGAGCTGTTTTTT,once,NA,TRBJ2-2,TRBV19
CASSLGTRTHAYNVLTF,TGTGCCAGCAGCTTAGGAACCCGGACGCACGCGTACAACGTCCTGACTTTC,NA,NA,TRBJ2-6,TRBV7-2
CASSPASREGNTIYF,TGTGCCAGCAGCCCCGCGTCCAGGGAGGGAAACACCATATATTTT,NA,NA,TRBJ1-3,TRBV28
CASSPPISSLGEKLFF,TGTGCCAGCTCACCGCCAATCAGTAGTTTAGGAGAAAAACTGTTTTTT,NA,NA,TRBJ1-4,TRBV18
CASSGSQGAHTEAFF,TGTGCCAGCAGTGGTTCCCAGGGGGCGCACACTGAAGCTTTCTTT,NA,TRBD1,TRBJ1-1,TRBV6-5
CASWIGTALNYGYTF,TGTGCCAGCTGGATCGGGACGGCCCTGAACTATGGCTACACCTTC,NA,NA,TRBJ1-2,TRBV6-5
CASSSGTRGFNEQFF,TGTGCCAGCAGCTCCGGGACTAGGGGGTTCAATGAGCAGTTCTTC,NA,TRBD2,TRBJ2-1,TRBV5-4
CASSLRGLAEQFF,TGTGCCAGCAGCTTACGGGGACTAGCGGAGCAGTTCTTC,NA,TRBD2,TRBJ2-1,TRBV7-6
CASSAVTGFIGDEQFF,TGTGCCAGTAGTGCCGTGACAGGGTTTATTGGGGATGAGCAGTTCTTC,once,TRBD1,TRBJ2-1,TRBV19
CASSGLAGGGTGELFF,TGCGCCAGCAGCGGACTAGCGGGAGGGGGGACCGGGGAGCTGTTTTTT,once,TRBD2,TRBJ2-2,TRBV10-1
CASSLGRSWVYGYTF,TGTGCCAGCAGCCTGGGCAGGAGCTGGGTTTATGGCTACACCTTC,NA,NA,TRBJ1-2,TRBV14
CASSLVGGAGETQYF,TGTGCCAGCAGCTTGGTAGGGGGGGCCGGGGAGACCCAGTACTTC,NA,NA,TRBJ2-5,TRBV11-2
CASSLGQGSYGYTF,TGCGCCAGCAGCTTGGGCCAAGGGTCCTATGGCTACACCTTC,NA,NA,TRBJ1-2,TRBV5-1
CASSLMASVMNTEAFF,TGTGCCAGCAGCTTGATGGCCTCGGTCATGAACACTGAAGCTTTCTTT,few,NA,TRBJ1-1,TRBV5-6
CASSWDRGNTEAFF,TGTGCCAGCAGCTGGGACAGGGGGAACACTGAAGCTTTCTTT,NA,TRBD1,TRBJ1-1,TRBV5-6
CASSPLQVGQPQHF,TGTGCCAGCAGTCCATTACAGGTCGGCCAGCCCCAGCATTTT,NA,NA,TRBJ1-5,TRBV28
CATRTPTNEKLFF,TGTGCCACGCGGACCCCAACTAATGAAAAACTGTTTTTT,once,NA,TRBJ1-4,TRBV28
CASSSRDRGTEAFF,TGTGCCAGCAGCAGCCGGGACAGGGGCACTGAAGCTTTCTTT,NA,TRBD1,TRBJ1-1,TRBV7-9
CAWSLQDGQPQHF,TGTGCCTGGAGTCTCCAGGACGGTCAGCCCCAGCATTTT,NA,NA,TRBJ1-5,TRBV30
CASSPGRTYGYTF,TGTGCCAGTAGCCCAGGACGGACCTATGGCTACACCTTC,NA,NA,TRBJ1-2,TRBV19
CASSLQGSRNTIYF,TGTGCCAGTAGTTTACAGGGGTCTCGAAACACCATATATTTT,NA,TRBD1,TRBJ1-3,TRBV19
CASSFGTGITEAFF,TGTGCCAGCAGCTTTGGGACAGGGATCACTGAAGCTTTCTTT,NA,TRBD1,TRBJ1-1,TRBV9
CASSLILNGHRTNYGYTF,TGTGCCAGCAGCTTAATCCTGAACGGGCACCGAACTAACTATGGCTACACCTTC,once,NA,TRBJ1-2,TRBV11-2
CASSLPGANTGELFF,TGTGCCAGCAGTTTACCAGGGGCGAACACCGGGGAGCTGTTTTTT,NA,NA,TRBJ2-2,TRBV28